This T cell receptor (beta chain) was profiled in a study of radiation and T cells in renal cell carcinoma (TCRdb year 2020). For the study in its entirety: TCR beta sequencing covered roughly 53 samples in total, comprising some 25 tumors and roughly 27 peripheral blood samples. The final blood draw took place at 4 weeks after radiation, the same time as nephrectomy. Across all 53 samples, 4 million or so unique CDR3 nucleotide sequences encoding some 2.6 million unique CDR3 amino acid sequences were identified. Overall results and qualifications from the work: Effects of radiation dose or scheduling on the TCR repertoire could not be addressed with the single-armed trial design. Tracking of blood repertoire dynamics stopped at four to five weeks after treatment, with no follow-up past that point. Because pretreatment tumor biopsies were not available, the baseline intratumoral presence of clonotypes could not be determined. Top tumor clonotypes rose in blood from baseline to 2 weeks post-radiation, then contracted by 4 weeks, suggesting transient expansion of tumor-resident clones.

Worth noting for this clone: What this receptor recognizes is not known. Per-base quality was not reported, and no clone a single base away is much larger than it.

The time point label, read with the paper, signifies: blood 4 weeks post-SBRT, at nephrectomy. The treatment or condition label of this sample denotes: 15 Gy SBRT to primary tumor, nephrectomy 4 weeks later. Samples were obtained from a clinical trial, in which 15 Gy stereotactic body radiation therapy was delivered to primary renal cell carcinomas and nephrectomy was performed 4 weeks later. To follow tumor-enriched clonotypes, serial peripheral blood was collected from radiation-treated patients at baseline and at 2 weeks and 4 weeks after SBRT. Every patient had renal cell carcinoma of clear cell pathology. Genomic DNA for TCR sequencing was prepared using the QIAamp DNA Blood Mini Kit (Qiagen). Only samples passing all quality control checks were included in the analyses. CDR1 and CDR2 (SGHRS, YFSETQ) derive from the germline V gene. V is shortened by 4 bases, J by 1 base, and the region joining them spans 11 bases. The CDR3 runs 15 residues from the cysteine to the phenylalanine. Kept here is only the CDR3 DNA, which spans 45 bases and is read in frame from base 1.

TCR beta libraries were generated from genomic DNA with the immunoSEQ kit, following the manufacturer's recommendations. To prepare libraries, a first multiplex PCR with proprietary primers was run, followed by a second PCR that added unique barcodes, and a bead cleanup was done after each round. A kit-provided positive control reaction and a negative control reaction were included in every sample batch. The final libraries were assessed on an Agilent 4200 TapeStation D1000 ScreenTape, pooled by volume, and quantified by qPCR. An Illumina NextSeq500 fitted with a MidOutput 150-cycle cartridge performed the sequencing, running 156 Read1 cycles and 15 Index1 cycles with the kit's custom primers. The pooled library was loaded at about 1 pM, and around 22% PhiX control was spiked in. The original pipeline was this. The vendor-processed data were analyzed in R, and a clonotype was defined as all T cells that share the same CDR3 nucleotide sequence. In the clone abundance analyses, frequencies were normalized to the 10,000 most abundant clones in each sample. Public T cell clones, which averaged fewer than five per sample, were removed prior to analysis. An abundance difference of at least 32-fold between compartments was the criterion for calling clonotypes tumor-enriched or baseline blood-enriched. A beta-binomial differential abundance model was applied to find clonotypes that expanded or contracted between blood time points. Tumor-blood repertoire similarity was measured with the Baroni-Urbani and Buser coefficient, and group comparisons used two-tailed Wilcoxon tests in R. As stored in TCRdb, this immuneACCESS dataset retains in-frame rearrangements with V and J assigned. A fraction of the clones does not appear; measured against another copy, unresolved V genes explain less than half of the discrepancy, and the remainder lacks a known reason. Clone size and the V and J calls come from that table; the DNA yielded D and trimming. In all, the sample holds 75,000 to 95,000 clones, and 85% of those were seen once. The ten top clones hold approximately 9.6% of the sample.

Source: blood, taken from a patient whose treatment included radiotherapy and nephrectomy. The clonotype was recovered from a man in his fifties with renal cell carcinoma. The sequence is built from TRBV5-1 and TRBJ2-2; TRBD2 is a possible D gene, resting on 5 matching bases. The CDR3 in this case is CASSPLGMNTGELFF. In nucleotide form, the sequence is TGCGCCAGCAGCCCACTAGGTATGAACACCGGGGAGCTGTTTTTT.